These T cell receptor beta chains were read from a single sample in a study of cytomegalovirus exposure and HLA in healthy donors. Produced via immunoSEQ multiplex PCR; TCRdb's table is partial and in-frame only. Among about 150,000 clones listed, around 80% were seen once. The sequencing sample was made of PBMCs. These TCRs come from a man between 50 and 59 years old in good health and CMV-seropositive. CDR3s include the opening cysteine and the closing phenylalanine or tryptophan. A D gene is named only where the DNA matches it firmly. The listing skips clone size in some rows; elsewhere it reads once, few, many or a size class.

once	TRBV7-3	TRBJ1-2	-	TGTGCCAGCAGCGGTCCCGGGGCGGGGGCCTGGGGCTACACCTTC	CASSGPGAGAWGYTF
few	TRBV10-3	TRBJ1-3	TRBD1	TGTGCCATCAGTGACACAGGGGTAGGAGGAAACACCATATATTTT	CAISDTGVGGNTIYF
-	TRBV2	TRBJ1-2	-	TGTGCCAGCAGTGACAGGGGTTGGAATGGCTACACCTTC	CASSDRGWNGYTF
-	TRBV19	TRBJ2-3	-	TGTGCCAGTAGTATTGGTGGGATCCCCGGGGAAACGCAGTATTTT	CASSIGGIPGETQYF
-	TRBV6-1	TRBJ2-2	-	TGTGCCAGCAAGCCCACCCTAACTAACACCGGGGAGCTGTTTTTT	CASKPTLTNTGELFF
-	TRBV29-1	TRBJ1-1	-	TGCAGCTTCACAGGAACCGACGCTTTCTTT	CSFTGTDAFF
-	TRBV5-1	TRBJ1-5	TRBD1	TGCGCCAGCAGCCCGGGACAGGGTGATCAGCCCCAGCATTTT	CASSPGQGDQPQHF
once	TRBV9	TRBJ2-1	TRBD1	TGTGCCAGCAGCGCGTCCCCCTGGACAGGGGATCTAAATGAGCAGTTCTTC	CASSASPWTGDLNEQFF
-	TRBV18	TRBJ1-3	-	TGTGCCAGCTCCCCACAAGCGTCTGGAAACACCATATATTTT	CASSPQASGNTIYF
few	TRBV6-5	TRBJ1-2	TRBD1	TGTGCCAGCAGTTACTCGCGGGACAGGAACTATGGCTACACCTTC	CASSYSRDRNYGYTF
-	TRBV6-1	TRBJ1-5	-	TGTGCCAGCAGTGCCCGGGGGGGGGTGGGCAATCAGCCCCAGCATTTT	CASSARGGVGNQPQHF
-	TRBV5-6	TRBJ2-1	-	TGTGCCAGCAGCTTGGGTTTGGCGGGATCCCACAATGAGCAGTTCTTC	CASSLGLAGSHNEQFF
-	TRBV7-8	TRBJ1-1	-	TGTGCCAGCAGCTTAGCAGGGGGGGGCACTGAAGCTTTCTTT	CASSLAGGGTEAFF
-	TRBV19	TRBJ1-5	TRBD1	TGTGCCAGTCTCAAATCCTCAGGGGGAATTCAGCCCCAGCATTTT	CASLKSSGGIQPQHF
-	TRBV2	TRBJ2-2	TRBD2	TGTGCCAGCAGCCATAGCGGGATGAACACCGGGGAGCTGTTTTTT	CASSHSGMNTGELFF
-	TRBV9	TRBJ2-5	TRBD2	TGTGCCAGCAGCGCCGGCTCTAGCGGGGGGGCCGGGGAGACCCAGTACTTC	CASSAGSSGGAGETQYF
-	TRBV6-1	TRBJ2-1	-	TGTGCCAGCCTACCGGGACTGGGCTCCTACAATGAGCAGTTCTTC	CASLPGLGSYNEQFF
-	TRBV7-2	TRBJ2-1	TRBD2	TGTGCCAGCAGCTTTGGGGCCCTAGCGGGGGCTGGGGATGAGCAGTTCTTC	CASSFGALAGAGDEQFF
-	TRBV19	TRBJ1-1	-	TGTGCCAGTAGAGGCGGCGGCGGGACTGAAGCTTTCTTT	CASRGGGGTEAFF
-	TRBV5-1	TRBJ1-1	-	TGCGCCAGCAGCTTGGCCTTAATGAACACTGAAGCTTTCTTT	CASSLALMNTEAFF
many	TRBV5-1	TRBJ2-7	-	TGCGCCAGCGGAGGGGACGGGGAGCAGTACTTC	CASGGDGEQYF
-	TRBV18	TRBJ2-7	-	TGTGCCAGCTCACCACCGTCGGGGAACGAGCAGTACTTC	CASSPPSGNEQYF
-	TRBV9	TRBJ2-3	TRBD1	TGTGCCAGCAGCGCGGGACAGGCTAGCACAGATACGCAGTATTTT	CASSAGQASTDTQYF
-	TRBV4-1	TRBJ1-2	-	TGCGCCAGCAGCCAAGATTCGGCAGGGGTGCACTATGGCTACACCTTC	CASSQDSAGVHYGYTF
-	TRBV4-1	TRBJ2-3	-	TGCGCCAGCAGCCAATCTAGCGACTATACGCAGTATTTT	CASSQSSDYTQYF
-	TRBV7-2	TRBJ1-2	-	TGTGCCAGCAGCCAGGTGTTGGGACTCTATGGCTACACCTTC	CASSQVLGLYGYTF
once	TRBV18	TRBJ2-7	TRBD1	TGTGCCAGCTCACAAACCGGGACAGGAGTCTACGAGCAGTACTTC	CASSQTGTGVYEQYF
-	TRBV19	TRBJ2-7	TRBD1	TGTGCCAGTACAGGGGGCGCCTTAAACGAGCAGTACTTC	CASTGGALNEQYF
few	TRBV19	TRBJ2-1	-	TGTGCCAGTAGTATTAGCGTTTTACCGAGCTCCTACAATGAGCAGTTCTTC	CASSISVLPSSYNEQFF
-	TRBV5-1	TRBJ1-1	-	TGCGCCAGCAGCTTGGTAGTGAACACTGAAGCTTTCTTT	CASSLVVNTEAFF
-	TRBV11-2	TRBJ2-7	-	TGTGCCAGCAGCTTAGCGGGTCTGACTTACGAGCAGTACTTC	CASSLAGLTYEQYF
once	TRBV19	TRBJ2-5	TRBD2	TGTGCCAGTAGTATAGGGACGGGGGGGCTGGAGACCCAGTACTTC	CASSIGTGGLETQYF
-	TRBV5-4	TRBJ2-5	-	TGTGCCAGCAGGATGACGGGGGGCCTCCAAGAGACCCAGTACTTC	CASRMTGGLQETQYF
-	TRBV30	TRBJ2-5	TRBD2	TGTGCCTGGGCAAGGCGGGAGAAAGAGACCCAGTACTTC	CAWARREKETQYF
-	TRBV5-1	TRBJ2-3	TRBD2	TGCGCCAGCAGCTTGGAAGGGAGGGCCCCTGATACGCAGTATTTT	CASSLEGRAPDTQYF
-	TRBV7-9	TRBJ2-3	TRBD1	TGTGCCAGCAGCCCACGGACAGGGCGGTCGACAGATACGCAGTATTTT	CASSPRTGRSTDTQYF
-	TRBV6-5	TRBJ2-1	-	TGTGCCAGCAGTGCCAGGGTAAATGAGCAGTTCTTC	CASSARVNEQFF
-	TRBV7-9	TRBJ2-3	TRBD2	TGTGCCAGCAGCCCAGGACTAGCGGGAGGGGGCACAGATACGCAGTATTTT	CASSPGLAGGGTDTQYF
-	TRBV7-9	TRBJ2-1	-	TGTGCCAGCAGCTTATTAGGGACTGAGAACAATGAGCAGTTCTTC	CASSLLGTENNEQFF
-	TRBV5-1	TRBJ2-5	-	TGCGCCAGCACCAGCGGACGACAGGCGGAGACCCAGTACTTC	CASTSGRQAETQYF